The rows below give T cell receptor beta chains drawn from one sample of a study of blood T cells in healthy people across ages. TCRdb recomputed calls from the 5' RACE reads with MiXCR, one row per CDR3 protein. The sample holds roughly 680,000 distinct CDR3 sequences; around 52% are singletons and the top ten take approximately 12%. The sample consisted of blood. These receptors all stem from a woman of 80 years or more in good health. The CDR3 runs from the conserved cysteine through the conserved F or W. The D gene is left open where the match is weak. Clone size is stated in some rows and not others, as once, few, many or a class when expanded.

>once|TRBJ2-3|TRBV10-3|TRBD2
CAISGLAGGPDTQYF
TGTGCCATCAGTGGACTAGCGGGAGGGCCCGATACGCAGTATTTT
>.|TRBJ2-6|TRBV7-2|TRBD1
CASSLTGMAGANVLTF
TGTGCCAGCAGCCTGACAGGGATGGCTGGGGCCAACGTCCTGACTTTC
>.|TRBJ1-6|TRBV2|.
CASTNRGNSPLHF
TGTGCCAGCACCAATAGGGGGAACTCACCCCTCCACTTT
>few|TRBJ2-3|TRBV6-1|.
CASSRSRGTQYF
TGTGCCAGCAGCCGGTCCAGGGGTACGCAGTATTTT
>few|TRBJ2-5|TRBV10-3|.
CAISESNGVETQYF
TGTGCCATCAGTGAGTCGAACGGGGTCGAGACCCAGTACTTC
>.|TRBJ1-5|TRBV20-1|.
CSASKAGARSNQPQHF
TGCAGTGCTAGTAAGGCGGGCGCCAGATCCAATCAGCCCCAGCATTTT
>few|TRBJ2-2|TRBV20-1|.
CSAFPGSRNTGELFF
TGCAGTGCTTTCCCCGGAAGTCGGAACACCGGGGAGCTGTTTTTT
>.|TRBJ2-1|TRBV5-1|TRBD1
CASRPEQGHLYNEQFF
TGCGCCAGCAGACCGGAACAGGGGCACCTTTACAATGAGCAGTTCTTC
>.|TRBJ2-2|TRBV12-3/TRBV12-4|.
CASSLGTASNTGELFF
TGTGCCAGCAGTTTAGGGACAGCCTCGAACACCGGGGAGCTGTTTTTT
>few|TRBJ2-1|TRBV7-8|TRBD2
CASSPRSGGVGSYNEQFF
TGTGCCAGCAGCCCGAGAAGCGGGGGGGTTGGCTCCTACAATGAGCAGTTCTTC
>many|TRBJ2-3|TRBV6-5|.
CASIRDLIYTDTQYF
TGTGCCAGCATCCGAGACCTCATTTACACAGATACGCAGTATTTT
>.|TRBJ1-2|TRBV5-1|.
CASSLEVFGGSDGYTF
TGCGCCAGCAGCTTGGAGGTCTTCGGGGGATCAGACGGCTACACCTTC
>.|TRBJ2-1|TRBV20-1|TRBD2
CSAGGLARYNEQFF
TGCAGTGCTGGGGGACTAGCGCGGTACAATGAGCAGTTCTTC
>few|TRBJ1-5|TRBV28|.
CASSLPGAPPQPQHF
TGTGCCAGCAGTTTACCCGGGGCTCCCCCCCAGCCCCAGCATTTT
>few|TRBJ1-4|TRBV20-1|.
CSALASNEKLFF
TGCAGTGCCCTGGCGTCCAATGAAAAACTGTTTTTT
>.|TRBJ2-7|TRBV12-3/TRBV12-4|.
CASSFGTDSHEQYF
TGTGCCAGCAGTTTTGGAACGGACTCCCACGAGCAGTACTTC
>many|TRBJ2-1|TRBV10-3|TRBD2
CAISESISGGYNEQFF
TGTGCCATCAGTGAGTCGATTAGCGGGGGGTACAATGAGCAGTTCTTC
>.|TRBJ1-4|TRBV12-3/TRBV12-4|.
CACSQYRVGEKLFF
TGTGCCTGCAGCCAATACAGGGTTGGGGAAAAACTGTTTTTT
>.|TRBJ1-1|TRBV7-2|.
CASSRVRDLEKAFF
TGTGCCAGCAGCCGGGTCCGGGACCTAGAGAAAGCTTTCTTT
>.|TRBJ2-1|TRBV27|TRBD1
CASRTGGLFNEQFF
TGTGCCAGCAGAACAGGGGGTTTATTCAATGAGCAGTTCTTC
>few|TRBJ2-6|TRBV27|.
CASRPNPGANVLTF
TGTGCCAGCAGGCCGAACCCTGGGGCCAACGTCCTGACTTTC
>.|TRBJ2-1|TRBV11-2|.
CAVLGAYREQFF
TGTGCCGTCCTGGGGGCGTACAGGGAGCAGTTCTTC
>few|TRBJ1-5|TRBV6-6|.
CATSDKLSNQPQHF
TGTGCCACCTCGGATAAACTTAGCAATCAGCCCCAGCATTTT
>many|TRBJ2-1|TRBV24-1|.
CATSAIGGAGNEQFF
TGTGCCACCAGTGCCATAGGCGGGGCGGGCAATGAGCAGTTCTTC
>.|TRBJ2-1|TRBV29-1|.
CSVVGGVLESYNEQFF
TGCAGCGTTGTAGGTGGGGTTCTAGAATCCTACAATGAGCAGTTCTTC
>.|TRBJ2-5|TRBV7-9|.
CASLAKGEETQYF
TGTGCCAGCCTAGCCAAGGGGGAAGAGACCCAGTACTTC
>.|TRBJ2-5|TRBV10-3|TRBD1
CAISESRPGQGFNEQYF
TGTGCCATCAGTGAGTCTCGTCCGGGACAGGGGTTCAATGAGCAGTACTTC
>.|TRBJ2-5|TRBV20-1|.
CSASLNYNEQYF
TGCAGTGCCTCCTTGAATTACAATGAGCAGTACTTC
>.|TRBJ1-2|TRBV20-1|TRBD1
CSAETGDIDGYTF
TGCAGTGCCGAGACAGGGGATATAGATGGCTACACCTTC
>.|TRBJ2-1|TRBV7-9|.
CASSKFGQTETQFF
TGTGCCAGCAGCAAATTTGGCCAAACAGAGACCCAGTTCTTC
>.|TRBJ1-5|TRBV25-1|TRBD1
CASSDTGTGEVAQHF
TGTGCCAGCAGTGACACCGGGACAGGTGAAGTGGCCCAGCATTTT
>few|TRBJ1-2|TRBV20-1|.
CSAGDICGYTF
TGCAGTGCTGGGGACATTTGTGGCTACACCTTC
>few|TRBJ2-7|TRBV6-2/TRBV6-3|.
CASSYAGQILVPYEQYF
TGTGCCAGCAGTTATGCGGGACAGATTCTGGTTCCCTACGAGCAGTACTTC
>many|TRBJ1-2|TRBV2|.
CASSATERGYTF
TGTGCCAGCAGTGCCACCGAGAGGGGCTACACCTTC
>.|TRBJ2-1|TRBV14|TRBD2
CASSQDYGGEFF
TGTGCCAGCAGCCAAGATTACGGGGGGGAGTTCTTC
>.|TRBJ1-6|TRBV30|TRBD1
CAWRGGDRDNSPLHF
TGTGCCTGGAGAGGAGGGGACAGAGATAATTCACCCCTCCACTTT
>.|TRBJ1-1|TRBV12-3/TRBV12-4|.
CASKQVGEAFF
TGTGCCAGCAAGCAAGTAGGCGAAGCTTTCTTT